A selection of T cell receptor beta chains follows, all from one sample in a study of blood T cell repertoires in COVID-19. Repertoires were generated with immunoSEQ multiplex PCR, while TCRdb's copy carries only in-frame clones and drops some. The sample consists of 65,000 to 85,000 clones, about 73% of them appearing once. The source material was peripheral blood. These receptor sequences come from a man aged 45-60 years with active or convalescent COVID-19. The CDR3 runs from the conserved cysteine through the conserved F or W. The D gene is left open where the match is weak. Clone size appears in some rows only: once, few, many, or a class for an expanded clone.

>NA|NA|TRBJ1-2|TRBV28
TGTGCCAGCGGGAGTGGGGGCTATCTATATGGCTACACCTTC
CASGSGGYLYGYTF
>NA|NA|TRBJ1-6|TRBV11-1
TGTGCCAGCAGCCTGGTCGGGGGTTTGAACTCACCCCTCCACTTT
CASSLVGGLNSPLHF
>once|TRBD2|TRBJ2-7|TRBV7-2
TGTGCCAGCAGCGTAACTAGCGGGGGGTTCGCCTACGAGCAGTACTTC
CASSVTSGGFAYEQYF
>few|NA|TRBJ2-6|TRBV7-3
TGTGCCAGCTCTTACTCTGGGGCCAACGTCCTGACTTTC
CASSYSGANVLTF
>NA|TRBD1|TRBJ2-1|TRBV6-2/TRBV6-3
TGTGCCAGCAGTTACTCCAGACAGGGGGGGGGCAATGAGCAGTTCTTC
CASSYSRQGGGNEQFF
>NA|TRBD2|TRBJ2-1|TRBV7-3
TGTGCCAGCAGTTTTTCTAGCGGGGGGACTTTTCAGTTCTTC
CASSFSSGGTFQFF
>NA|TRBD1|TRBJ1-2|TRBV6-1
TGTGCCAGCAGTGACGGACAGGGGCTAGGCTACACCTTC
CASSDGQGLGYTF
>NA|NA|TRBJ2-3|TRBV21-1
TGTGCCAGCAGCAACACTAAGTATTTT
CASSNTKYF
>NA|TRBD1|TRBJ2-7|TRBV18
TGTGCCAGCTCACCGGCCCCGGGACAGGGAACGGAGCAGTACTTC
CASSPAPGQGTEQYF
>once|NA|TRBJ2-1|TRBV9
TGTGCCAGCAGCGTAGAGTACCCACCGGGTGATGAGCAGTTCTTC
CASSVEYPPGDEQFF
>few|TRBD1|TRBJ2-1|TRBV15
TGTGCCACCAGCAGACAGGGGGCAACGAATGAGCAGTTCTTC
CATSRQGATNEQFF
>NA|NA|TRBJ1-2|TRBV30
TGTGCCTGGAGTTGGGGAGGCTATGGCTACACCTTC
CAWSWGGYGYTF
>NA|NA|TRBJ2-5|TRBV5-6
TGTGCCAGCAGCCCTCGACTAGAGAAGACCCAGTACTTC
CASSPRLEKTQYF